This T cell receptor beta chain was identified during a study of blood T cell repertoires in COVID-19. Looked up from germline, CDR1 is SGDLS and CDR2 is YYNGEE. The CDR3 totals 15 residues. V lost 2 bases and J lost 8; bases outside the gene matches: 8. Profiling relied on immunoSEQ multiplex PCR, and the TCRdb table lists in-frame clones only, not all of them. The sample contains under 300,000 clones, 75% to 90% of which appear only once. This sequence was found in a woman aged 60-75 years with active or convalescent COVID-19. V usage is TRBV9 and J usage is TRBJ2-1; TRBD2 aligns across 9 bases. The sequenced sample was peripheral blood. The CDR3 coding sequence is TGTGCCAGCAGCGTTAGGACTAGCGTATACGATGAGCAGTTCTTC. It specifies CASSVRTSVYDEQFF.